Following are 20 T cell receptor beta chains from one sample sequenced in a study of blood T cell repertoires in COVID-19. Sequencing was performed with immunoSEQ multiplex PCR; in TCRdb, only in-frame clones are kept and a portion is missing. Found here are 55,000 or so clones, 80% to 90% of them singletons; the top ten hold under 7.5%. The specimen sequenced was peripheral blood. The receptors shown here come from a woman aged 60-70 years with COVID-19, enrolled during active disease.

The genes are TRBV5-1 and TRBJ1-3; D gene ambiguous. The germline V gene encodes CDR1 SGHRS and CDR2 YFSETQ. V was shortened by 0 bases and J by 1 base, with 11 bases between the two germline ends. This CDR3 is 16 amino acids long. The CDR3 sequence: CASSLAPFGSGNTIYF. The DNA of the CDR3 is TGCGCCAGCAGCTTGGCCCCTTTCGGGTCTGGAAACACCATATATTTT.

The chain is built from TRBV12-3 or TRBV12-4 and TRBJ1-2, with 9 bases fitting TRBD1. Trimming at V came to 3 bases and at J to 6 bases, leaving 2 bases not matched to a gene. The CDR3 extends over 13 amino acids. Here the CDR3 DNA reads TGTGCCAGCAGTTTCAGGACAGGGGATGGCTACACCTTC. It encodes CASSFRTGDGYTF.

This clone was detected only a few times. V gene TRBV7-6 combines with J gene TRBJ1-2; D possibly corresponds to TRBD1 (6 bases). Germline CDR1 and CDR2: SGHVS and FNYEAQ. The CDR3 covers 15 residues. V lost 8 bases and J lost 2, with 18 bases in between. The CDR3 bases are TGTGCCAGCGGTTCTCCGGGGACACGAAACTATGGCTACACCTTC. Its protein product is CASGSPGTRNYGYTF.

The CDR3 DNA reads as TGTGCCAGCAGCTCGGGACAGGGTCGGACTAATGAAAAACTGTTTTTT. Its translation is CASSSGQGRTNEKLFF. The chain combines TRBV7-9 with TRBJ1-4; 9 bases match TRBD1. Per the germline V gene, CDR1 is SEHNR and CDR2 is FQNEAQ (reference sequence). With V trimmed by 4 bases and J by 2 bases, 5 bases remained unmatched. This CDR3 spans 16 amino acids.

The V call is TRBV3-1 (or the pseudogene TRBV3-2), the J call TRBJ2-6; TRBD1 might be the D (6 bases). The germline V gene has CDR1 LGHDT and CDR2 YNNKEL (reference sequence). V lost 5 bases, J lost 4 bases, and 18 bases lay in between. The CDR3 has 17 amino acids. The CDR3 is CASSYKTGIFGANVLTF. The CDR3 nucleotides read TGTGCCAGCAGCTATAAAACAGGGATCTTCGGGGCCAACGTCCTGACTTTC.

This CDR3 reads CASSLRGPGQGNPRGSPLHF. The DNA of the CDR3 is TGTGCCAGCAGCTTAAGGGGACCGGGACAGGGTAACCCCCGGGGGTCACCCCTCCACTTT. V usage is TRBV7-3 and J usage is TRBJ1-6, with 9 positions matching TRBD1. Germline V gives CDR1 SGHTA, CDR2 FQGTGA. The CDR3 has 20 amino acids. Trimming removed 1 base from V and 10 bases from J; junction bases left unmatched: 20. Full variable domain (remainder filled in from reference TRBV7-3 and TRBJ1-6): GAGVSQTPSNKVTEKGKYVELRCDPISGHTALYWYRQSLGQGPEFLIYFQGTGAADDSGLPNDRFFAVRPEGSVSTLKIQRTERGDSAVYLCASSLRGPGQGNPRGSPLHFGNGTRLTVT.

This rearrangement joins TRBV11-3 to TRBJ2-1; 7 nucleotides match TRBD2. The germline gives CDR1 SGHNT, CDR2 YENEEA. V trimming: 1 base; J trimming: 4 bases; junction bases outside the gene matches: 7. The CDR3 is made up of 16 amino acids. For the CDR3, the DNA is TGTGCCAGCAGCTTAGGGTTGGCGGGAGTATACAATGAGCAGTTCTTC. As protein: CASSLGLAGVYNEQFF.

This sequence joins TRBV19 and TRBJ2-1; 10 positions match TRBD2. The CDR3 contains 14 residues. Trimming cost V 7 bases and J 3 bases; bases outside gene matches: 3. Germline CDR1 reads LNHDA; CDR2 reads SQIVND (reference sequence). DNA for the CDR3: TGTGCCAGTAATCCTAGCGGGAGCTACAATGAGCAGTTCTTC. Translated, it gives CASNPSGSYNEQFF.

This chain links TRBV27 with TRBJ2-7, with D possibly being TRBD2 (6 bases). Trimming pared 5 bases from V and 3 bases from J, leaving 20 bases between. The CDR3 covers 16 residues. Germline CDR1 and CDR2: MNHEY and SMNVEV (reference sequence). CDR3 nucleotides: TGTGCCAGCAGTCGTTTTAGAGGGGCGGGACTCTACGAGCAGTACTTC. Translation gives CASSRFRGAGLYEQYF.

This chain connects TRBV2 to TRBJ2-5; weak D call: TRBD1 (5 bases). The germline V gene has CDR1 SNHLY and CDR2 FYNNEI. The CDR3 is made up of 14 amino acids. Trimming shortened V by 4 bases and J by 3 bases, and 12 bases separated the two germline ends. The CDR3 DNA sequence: TGTGCCAGCAGTGGTGTAGGGGAAAAAGAGACCCAGTACTTC. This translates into CASSGVGEKETQYF.

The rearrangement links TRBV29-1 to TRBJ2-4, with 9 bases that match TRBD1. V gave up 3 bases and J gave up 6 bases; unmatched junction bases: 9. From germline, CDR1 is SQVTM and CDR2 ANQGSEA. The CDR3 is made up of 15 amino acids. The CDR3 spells CSVEHRGLVTNIQYF. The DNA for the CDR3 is TGCAGCGTTGAGCACAGGGGGCTGGTCACAAACATTCAGTACTTC.

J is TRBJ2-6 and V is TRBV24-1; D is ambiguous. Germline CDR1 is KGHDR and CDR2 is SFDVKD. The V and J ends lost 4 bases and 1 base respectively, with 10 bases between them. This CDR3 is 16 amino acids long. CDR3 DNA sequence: TGTGCCACCAGTGACCCCACAGCTTCTGGGGCCAACGTCCTGACTTTC. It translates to CATSDPTASGANVLTF.

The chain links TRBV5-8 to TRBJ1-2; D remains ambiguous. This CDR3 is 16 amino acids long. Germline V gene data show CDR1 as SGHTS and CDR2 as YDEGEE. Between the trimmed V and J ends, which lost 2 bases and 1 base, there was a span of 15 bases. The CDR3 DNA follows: TGTGCCAGCAGCTTAGTGTCACAGCGGGTTAACTATGGCTACACCTTC. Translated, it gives CASSLVSQRVNYGYTF. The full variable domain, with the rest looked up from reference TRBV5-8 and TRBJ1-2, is EAGVTQSPTHLIKTRGQQATLRCSPISGHTSVYWYQQALGLGLQFLLWYDEGEERNRGNFPPRFSGRQFPNYSSELNVNALELEDSALYLCASSLVSQRVNYGYTFGSGTRLTVV.

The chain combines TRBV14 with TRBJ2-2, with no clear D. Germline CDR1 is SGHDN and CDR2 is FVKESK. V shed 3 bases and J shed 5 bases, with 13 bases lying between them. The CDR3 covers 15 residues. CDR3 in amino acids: CASSHLVATTGELFF. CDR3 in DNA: TGTGCCAGCAGCCACCTCGTTGCGACTACCGGGGAGCTGTTTTTT.

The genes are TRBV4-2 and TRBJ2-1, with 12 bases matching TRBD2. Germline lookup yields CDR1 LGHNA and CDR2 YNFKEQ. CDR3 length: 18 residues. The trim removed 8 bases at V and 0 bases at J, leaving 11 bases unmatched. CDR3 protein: CASEETSGRSSSYNEQFF. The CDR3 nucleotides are TGTGCCAGCGAAGAAACTAGCGGGAGGTCCAGCTCCTACAATGAGCAGTTCTTC.

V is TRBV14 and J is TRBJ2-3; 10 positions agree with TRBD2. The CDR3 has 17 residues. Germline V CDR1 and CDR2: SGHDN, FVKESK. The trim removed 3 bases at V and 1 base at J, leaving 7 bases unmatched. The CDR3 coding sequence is TGTGCCAGCAGCCAGTTCCTAGCGGGAGTGGGCACAGATACGCAGTATTTT. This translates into CASSQFLAGVGTDTQYF.

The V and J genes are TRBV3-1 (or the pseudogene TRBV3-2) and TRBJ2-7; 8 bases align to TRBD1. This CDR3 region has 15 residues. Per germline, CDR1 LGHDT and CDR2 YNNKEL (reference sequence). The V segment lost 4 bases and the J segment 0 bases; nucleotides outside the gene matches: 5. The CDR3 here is CASSRTGFLSYEQYF. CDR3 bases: TGTGCCAGCAGCCGGACAGGGTTCCTCTCCTACGAGCAGTACTTC.

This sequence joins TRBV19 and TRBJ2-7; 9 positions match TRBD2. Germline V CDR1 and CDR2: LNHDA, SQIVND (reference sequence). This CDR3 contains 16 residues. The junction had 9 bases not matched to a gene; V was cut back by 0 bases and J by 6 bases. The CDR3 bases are TGTGCCAGTAGTATAGATCCAGGGACTAGCCTCGGCGAGCAGTACTTC. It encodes CASSIDPGTSLGEQYF.

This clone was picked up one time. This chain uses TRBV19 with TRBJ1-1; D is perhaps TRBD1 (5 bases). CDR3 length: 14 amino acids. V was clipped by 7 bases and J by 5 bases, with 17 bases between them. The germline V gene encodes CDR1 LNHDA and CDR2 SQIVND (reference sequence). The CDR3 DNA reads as TGTGCCAGTAAGGACACAGGAAGACGGACTGAAGCTTTCTTT. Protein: CASKDTGRRTEAFF. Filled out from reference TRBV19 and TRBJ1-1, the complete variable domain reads DGGITQSPKYLFRKEGQNVTLSCEQNLNHDAMYWYRQDPGQGLRLIYYSQIVNDFQKGDIAEGYSVSREKKESFPLTVTSAQKNPTAFYLCASKDTGRRTEAFFGQGTRLTVV.

The CDR3 loop is CASSYSPGQNYGYTF. In DNA, the CDR3 is TGTGCCAGCTCGTACTCTCCGGGACAGAACTATGGCTACACCTTC. The V gene is TRBV18, the J gene TRBJ1-2; TRBD1 agrees at 7 bases. Germline loops: CDR1 KGHSH, CDR2 LQKENI. Trimming cost V 6 bases and J 2 bases; bases outside gene matches: 9. This CDR3 has 15 amino acids. The whole variable domain, remainder taken from reference TRBV18 and TRBJ1-2, is NAGVMQNPRHLVRRRGQEARLRCSPMKGHSHVYWYRQLPEEGLKFMVYLQKENIIDESGMPKERFSAEFPKEGPSILRIQQVVRGDSAAYFCASSYSPGQNYGYTFGSGTRLTVV.